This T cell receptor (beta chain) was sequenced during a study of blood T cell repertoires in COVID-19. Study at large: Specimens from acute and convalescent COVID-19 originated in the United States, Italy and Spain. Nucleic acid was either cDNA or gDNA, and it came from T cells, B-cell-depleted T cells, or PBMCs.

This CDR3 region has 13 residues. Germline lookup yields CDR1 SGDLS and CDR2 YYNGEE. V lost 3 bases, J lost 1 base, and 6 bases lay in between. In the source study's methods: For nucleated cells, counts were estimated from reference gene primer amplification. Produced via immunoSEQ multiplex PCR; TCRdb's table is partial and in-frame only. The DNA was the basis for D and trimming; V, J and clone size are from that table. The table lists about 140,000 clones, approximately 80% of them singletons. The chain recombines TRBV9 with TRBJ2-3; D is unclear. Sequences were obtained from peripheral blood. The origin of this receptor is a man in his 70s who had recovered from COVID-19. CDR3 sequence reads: CASSAPRTDTQYF. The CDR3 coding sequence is TGTGCCAGCAGCGCTCCCCGCACAGATACGCAGTATTTT.